This TCR beta chain was sequenced in a study of cytomegalovirus exposure and HLA in healthy donors. Study results and caveats: With later analysis, a missense DCLRE1C variant became linked to TCR beta V- and J-gene trimming. CMV antigen specificity of three CMV-associated chains was confirmed in vitro.

Vbeta (60) and Jbeta (13) primers were used in the PCR. The method was immunoSEQ multiplex PCR; TCRdb's version includes in-frame clones alone and lacks a portion of them. The sample has 150,000 to 200,000 clones; about 73% are singletons. Regarding donors, all were healthy bone marrow donors. While unrecorded immune exposures were likely, the donors were nominally healthy when sampled. Worth noting for this clone: The antigen remains undetermined.

This receptor was identified in a woman aged 40 to 55 in good health and CMV-seronegative. Material for sequencing was PBMCs.

The CDR3 DNA reads as TGTGCCAGCAGTGACGGATATACAGGGATCTATGGCTACACCTTC. Amino acids: CASSDGYTGIYGYTF. The V gene is TRBV2, the J gene TRBJ1-2; the D gene is possibly TRBD1 (6 bases). The V end lost 3 bases, the J end lost 4 bases, and 15 bases lay between the germline ends. Germline V gene data show CDR1 as SNHLY and CDR2 as FYNNEI. This CDR3 comprises 15 residues.